This entry is about one T cell receptor beta chain. The CDR3 extends over 13 amino acids. V shed 2 bases and J 6 bases; nucleotides not matched to a gene: 2. This sample is drawn from a study of blood T cell repertoires in COVID-19. On the study more broadly: In each case, the material was cDNA or gDNA derived from T cells, B-cell-depleted T cells, or PBMCs.

The study counted Cohort 3 donors as recovered given two negative PCRs, clearance, or symptom resolution. This table comes from immunoSEQ multiplex PCR, and its TCRdb copy is limited to in-frame clones, with some not included. Here the sample spans over 400,000 clones, about 85% being singletons. The material sequenced was PBMCs or T cells enriched from blood (not recorded which). This TCR derives from a woman aged 55-75 years who had recovered from COVID-19. The chain employs TRBV12-3 or TRBV12-4 and TRBJ1-2; 8 bases map to TRBD1. The CDR3 nucleotides read TGTGCCAGCAGTTTAAGGACAGGGCATGGCTACACCTTC. Protein: CASSLRTGHGYTF.